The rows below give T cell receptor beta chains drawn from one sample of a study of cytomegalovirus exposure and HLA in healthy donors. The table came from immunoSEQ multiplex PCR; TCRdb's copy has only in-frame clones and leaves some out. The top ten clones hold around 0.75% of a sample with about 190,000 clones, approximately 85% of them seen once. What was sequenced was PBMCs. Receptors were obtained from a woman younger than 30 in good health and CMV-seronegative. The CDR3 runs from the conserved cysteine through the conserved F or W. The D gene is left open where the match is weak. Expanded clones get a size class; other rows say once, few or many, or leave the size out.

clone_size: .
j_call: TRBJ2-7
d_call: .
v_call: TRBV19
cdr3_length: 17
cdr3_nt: TGTGCCAGTAGTACGACATTTGGAGGGGCGGGTTCCTACGAGCAGTACTTC
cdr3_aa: CASSTTFGGAGSYEQYF

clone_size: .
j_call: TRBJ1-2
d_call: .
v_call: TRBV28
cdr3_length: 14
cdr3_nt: TGTGCCAGCAGTTTATTTGGACAGCCCTATGGCTACACCTTC
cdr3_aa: CASSLFGQPYGYTF

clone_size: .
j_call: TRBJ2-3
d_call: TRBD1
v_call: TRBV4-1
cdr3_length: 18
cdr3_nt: TGCGCCAGCAGCCAAGATGATCCTGGACAGGGGGGAAGGGATACGCAGTATTTT
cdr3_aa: CASSQDDPGQGGRDTQYF

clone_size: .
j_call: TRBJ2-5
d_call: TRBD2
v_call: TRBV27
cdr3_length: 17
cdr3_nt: TGTGCCAGCAGTTCGTTAGCGGGATATGTGGGGCAAGAGACCCAGTACTTC
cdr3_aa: CASSSLAGYVGQETQYF

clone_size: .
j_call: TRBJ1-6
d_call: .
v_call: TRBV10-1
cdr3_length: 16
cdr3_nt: TGCGCCAGCAGTGAGAAAGGGGCAGGGCTGCATTCACCCCTCCACTTT
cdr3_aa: CASSEKGAGLHSPLHF

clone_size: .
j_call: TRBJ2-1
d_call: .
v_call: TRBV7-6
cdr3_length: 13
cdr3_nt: TGTGCCAGCAGCTTAGTATCCTACAATGAGCAGTTCTTC
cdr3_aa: CASSLVSYNEQFF

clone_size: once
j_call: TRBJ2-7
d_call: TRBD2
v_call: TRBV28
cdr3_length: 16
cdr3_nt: TGTGCCAGCAGTCTCAACCCGGGACTAGCCTCCTACGAGCAGTACTTC
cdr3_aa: CASSLNPGLASYEQYF

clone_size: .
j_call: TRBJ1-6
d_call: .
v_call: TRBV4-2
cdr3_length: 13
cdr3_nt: TGTGCCAGCAGCACACGAAATAATTCACCCCTCCACTTT
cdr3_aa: CASSTRNNSPLHF

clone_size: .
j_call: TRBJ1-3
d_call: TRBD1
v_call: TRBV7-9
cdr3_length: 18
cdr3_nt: TGTGCCAGCAGCTTGTTAAAGGGGGCAATCGGATCTGGAAACACCATATATTTT
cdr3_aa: CASSLLKGAIGSGNTIYF

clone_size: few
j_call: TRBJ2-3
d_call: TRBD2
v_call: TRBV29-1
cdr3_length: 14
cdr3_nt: TGCAGCGTGAGAGCGGGAGGCGGGACAGATACGCAGTATTTT
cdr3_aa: CSVRAGGGTDTQYF

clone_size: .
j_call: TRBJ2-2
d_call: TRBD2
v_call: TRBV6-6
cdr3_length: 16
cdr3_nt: TGTGCCAGCAGCCCCCGAGGGAGGGTGAACACCGGGGAGCTGTTTTTT
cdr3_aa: CASSPRGRVNTGELFF

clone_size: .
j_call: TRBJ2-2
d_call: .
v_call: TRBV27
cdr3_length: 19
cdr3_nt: TGTGCCAGCAGTCCGGACTCTTTTTCGGGAGTGGTGAACACCGGGGAGCTGTTTTTT
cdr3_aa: CASSPDSFSGVVNTGELFF

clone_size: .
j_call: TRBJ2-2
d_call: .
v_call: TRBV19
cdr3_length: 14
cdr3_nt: TGTGCCAGTAGGTACGGGGGGAACACCGGGGAGCTGTTTTTT
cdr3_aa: CASRYGGNTGELFF

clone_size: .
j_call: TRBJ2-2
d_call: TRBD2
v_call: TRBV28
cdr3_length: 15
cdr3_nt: TGTGCCAGCAGCTCGGGGGGGGAGAACACCGGGGAGCTGTTTTTT
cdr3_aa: CASSSGGENTGELFF

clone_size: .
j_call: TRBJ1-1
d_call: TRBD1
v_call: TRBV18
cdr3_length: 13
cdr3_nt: TGTGCCAGCTCCCCAGGACAGGACGCTGAAGCTTTCTTT
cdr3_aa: CASSPGQDAEAFF

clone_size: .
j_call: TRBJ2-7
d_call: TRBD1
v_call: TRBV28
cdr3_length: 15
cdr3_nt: TGTGCCAGCAGTTTTCCAGGACAGGGCATCTACGAGCAGTACTTC
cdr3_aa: CASSFPGQGIYEQYF

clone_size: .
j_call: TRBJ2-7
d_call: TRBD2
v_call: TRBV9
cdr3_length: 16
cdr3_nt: TGTGCCAGCAGCCCCCGGGACTACTTGGTCTTCTACGAGCAGTACTTC
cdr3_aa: CASSPRDYLVFYEQYF

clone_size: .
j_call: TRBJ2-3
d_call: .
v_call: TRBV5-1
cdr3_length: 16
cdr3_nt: TGCGCCAGCACTACCAACCCAGGGATTGGGACAGATACGCAGTATTTT
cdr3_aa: CASTTNPGIGTDTQYF

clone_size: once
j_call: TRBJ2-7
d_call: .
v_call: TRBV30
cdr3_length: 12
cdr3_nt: TGTGCCTGGAACGGTCAGGGGCCTCAGCAGTACTTC
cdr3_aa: CAWNGQGPQQYF

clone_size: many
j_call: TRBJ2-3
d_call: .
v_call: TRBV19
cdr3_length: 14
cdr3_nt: TGTGCCAGTAGCCCGTTCCTGGACTCAGGGGCGCAGTATTTT
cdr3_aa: CASSPFLDSGAQYF

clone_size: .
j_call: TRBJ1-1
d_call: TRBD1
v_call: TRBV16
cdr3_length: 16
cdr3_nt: TGTGCCAGCAGCCATATGGCAGGGGGGTGGAACACTGAAGCTTTCTTT
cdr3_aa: CASSHMAGGWNTEAFF

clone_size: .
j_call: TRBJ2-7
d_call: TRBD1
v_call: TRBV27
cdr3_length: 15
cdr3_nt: TGTGCCAGCAGTGACACAGGGGGCAAGGGGAACGAGCAGTACTTC
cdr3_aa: CASSDTGGKGNEQYF

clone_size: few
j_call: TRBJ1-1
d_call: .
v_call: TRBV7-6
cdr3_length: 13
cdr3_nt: TGTGCCAGCAGCTTGGAGTTGGGCACTGAAGCTTTCTTT
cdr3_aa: CASSLELGTEAFF

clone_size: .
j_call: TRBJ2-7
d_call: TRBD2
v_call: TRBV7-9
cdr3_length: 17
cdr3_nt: TGTGCCAGCAGCTTATCCCTGGGACTAACGGGATCCTACGAGCAGTACTTC
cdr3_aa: CASSLSLGLTGSYEQYF

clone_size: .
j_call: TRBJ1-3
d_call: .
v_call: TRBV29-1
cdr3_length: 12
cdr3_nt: TGCAGCGGCGGACAACGAGGAGACACCATATATTTT
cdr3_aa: CSGGQRGDTIYF

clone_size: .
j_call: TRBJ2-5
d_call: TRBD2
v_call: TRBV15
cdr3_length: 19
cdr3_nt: TGTGCCACCAGCAATTACCTAGCGGGAGGGCCAATAGCGGGAGAGACCCAGTACTTC
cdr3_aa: CATSNYLAGGPIAGETQYF

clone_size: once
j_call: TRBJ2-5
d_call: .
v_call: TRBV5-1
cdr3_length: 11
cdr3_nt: TGCGCCAGCAGCCTCCAAGAGACCCAGTACTTC
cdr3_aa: CASSLQETQYF

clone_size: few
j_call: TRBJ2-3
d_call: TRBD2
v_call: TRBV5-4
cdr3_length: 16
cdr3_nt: TGTGCCAGCAGCTTTCCCGGGACTAGCGTCATAGATACGCAGTATTTT
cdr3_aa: CASSFPGTSVIDTQYF

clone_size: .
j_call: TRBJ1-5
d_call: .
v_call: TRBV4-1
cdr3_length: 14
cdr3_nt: TGCGCCAGCAGCCAAGATTCGGGAAATCAGCCCCAGCATTTT
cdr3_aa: CASSQDSGNQPQHF

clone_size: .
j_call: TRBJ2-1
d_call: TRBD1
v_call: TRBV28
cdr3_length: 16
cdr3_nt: TGTGCCAGCAGTTTATTAGGGACAGGGGTCTACAATGAGCAGTTCTTC
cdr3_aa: CASSLLGTGVYNEQFF

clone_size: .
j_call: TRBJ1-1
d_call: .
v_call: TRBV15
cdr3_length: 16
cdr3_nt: TGTGCCACCAGCAGAGAGACAGGATTTGGGAACACTGAAGCTTTCTTT
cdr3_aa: CATSRETGFGNTEAFF

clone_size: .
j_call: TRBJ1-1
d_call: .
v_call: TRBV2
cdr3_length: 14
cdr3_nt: TGTGCCAGCAGGATACAGGGCATGGACACTGAAGCTTTCTTT
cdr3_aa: CASRIQGMDTEAFF

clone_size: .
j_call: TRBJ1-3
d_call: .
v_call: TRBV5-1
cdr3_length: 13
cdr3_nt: TGCGCCAGCAGCTTCGAGGGAGGAAACACCATATATTTT
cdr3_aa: CASSFEGGNTIYF

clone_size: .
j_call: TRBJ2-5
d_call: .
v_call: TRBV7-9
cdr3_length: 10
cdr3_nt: TGTTCCAGCAGCCTGGAGACCCAGTACTTC
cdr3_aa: CSSSLETQYF

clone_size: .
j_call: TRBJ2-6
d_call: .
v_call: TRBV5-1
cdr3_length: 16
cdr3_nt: TGCGCCAGCAGCGGGGGGGCGAACGAGGGGGCCAACGTCCTGACTTTC
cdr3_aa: CASSGGANEGANVLTF

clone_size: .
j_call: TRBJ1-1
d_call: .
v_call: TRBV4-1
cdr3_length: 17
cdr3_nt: TGCGCCAGCAGCCAAGATCCATGGTTGGGCTCGGACACTGAAGCTTTCTTT
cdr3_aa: CASSQDPWLGSDTEAFF

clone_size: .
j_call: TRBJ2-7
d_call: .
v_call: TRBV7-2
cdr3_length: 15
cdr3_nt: TGTGCCAGCAGCTTAACCCGGGACATGACGGGCGAGCAGTACTTC
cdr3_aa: CASSLTRDMTGEQYF

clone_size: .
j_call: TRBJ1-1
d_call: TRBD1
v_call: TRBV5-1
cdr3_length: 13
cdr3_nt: TGCGCCAGCAGCTTGGCGGACAGGACTGAAGCTTTCTTT
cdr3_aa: CASSLADRTEAFF

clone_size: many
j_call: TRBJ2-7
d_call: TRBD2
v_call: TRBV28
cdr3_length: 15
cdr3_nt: TGTGCCAGCAGTTCGGGACGTGGGGGGGTGGGGGAGCAGTACTTC
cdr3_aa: CASSSGRGGVGEQYF

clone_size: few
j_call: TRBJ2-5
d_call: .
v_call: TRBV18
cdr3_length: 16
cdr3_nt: TGTGCCAGCTCACCCCTGCGGGACCCTACGCAAGAGACCCAGTACTTC
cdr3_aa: CASSPLRDPTQETQYF

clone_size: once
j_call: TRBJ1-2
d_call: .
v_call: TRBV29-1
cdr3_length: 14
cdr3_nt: TGCAGCGCCCCACGGGGGGGGGCTAACTATGGCTACACCTTC
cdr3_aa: CSAPRGGANYGYTF

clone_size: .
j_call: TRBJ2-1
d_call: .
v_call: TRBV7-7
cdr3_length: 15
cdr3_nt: TGTGCCAGCAGTCCGTCCGGAGGCTCCTACAATGAGCAGTTCTTC
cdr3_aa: CASSPSGGSYNEQFF

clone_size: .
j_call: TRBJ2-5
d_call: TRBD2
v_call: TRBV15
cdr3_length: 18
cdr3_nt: TGTGCCACCAGCAGAGATCGCGCGGGGGGGCTGGGCCAAGAGACCCAGTACTTC
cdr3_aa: CATSRDRAGGLGQETQYF